This entry is about one TCR beta chain. Its antigen is currently unknown. This record comes from a study of T cells in Graves' hyperthyroidism and ophthalmopathy. Study results and limitations: The model's output predicted ophthalmopathy at a median of roughly seven months prior to onset. Ophthalmopathy and stable hyperthyroidism were told apart by a 13 V-J model.

The germline V gene encodes CDR1 ENHRY and CDR2 SYGVKD. This CDR3 has 17 residues. V lost 5 bases and J 0 bases, leaving 17 bases between the germline ends. On the basis of clinical symptoms, serum thyroxine and TRAb, thyroid ultrasound and orbital computed tomography, diagnoses were made. Researchers amplified the TCR beta CDR3 regions from RNA transcripts. In the first-round RT-PCR of the TCR CDR3, the HTBI primer set was used. TCRdb itself ran the multiplex PCR reads through MiXCR, one entry per CDR3 protein. The sample consists of 200,000 or so distinct CDR3 sequences, around 17% of them appearing once.

The receptor was isolated from a woman aged 45-65 years with Graves' hyperthyroidism. What was sequenced was blood. The chain carries TRBV10-3 and TRBJ2-1; a weak D match, TRBD1 (5 bases). As DNA, the CDR3 is TGTGCCATCAGTACTTTGATCCAGGGAAGCTCCTACAATGAGCAGTTCTTC. Its protein product is CAISTLIQGSSYNEQFF.